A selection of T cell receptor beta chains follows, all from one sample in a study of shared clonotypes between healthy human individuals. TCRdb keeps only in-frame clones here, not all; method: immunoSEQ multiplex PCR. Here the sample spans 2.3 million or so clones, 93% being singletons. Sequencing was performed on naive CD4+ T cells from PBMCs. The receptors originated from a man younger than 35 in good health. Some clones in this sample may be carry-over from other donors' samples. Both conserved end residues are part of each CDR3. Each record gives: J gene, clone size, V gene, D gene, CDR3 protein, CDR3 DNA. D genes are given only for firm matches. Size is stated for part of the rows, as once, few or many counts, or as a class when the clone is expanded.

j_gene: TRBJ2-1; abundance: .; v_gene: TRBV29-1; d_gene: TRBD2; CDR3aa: CSVETSSGSSYNEQFF; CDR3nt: TGCAGCGTTGAAACTTCGAGCGGGAGTTCCTACAATGAGCAGTTCTTC
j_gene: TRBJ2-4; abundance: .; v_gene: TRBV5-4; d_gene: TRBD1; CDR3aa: CASSLGQGGLDIQYF; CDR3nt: TGTGCCAGCAGCCTAGGACAGGGAGGTTTGGACATTCAGTACTTC
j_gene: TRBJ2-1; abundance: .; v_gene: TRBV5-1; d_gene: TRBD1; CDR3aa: CASSLQGADNEQFF; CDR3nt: TGCGCCAGCAGCTTACAGGGGGCGGACAATGAGCAGTTCTTC
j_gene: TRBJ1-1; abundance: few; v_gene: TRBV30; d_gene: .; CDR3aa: CAWSVQGEAFF; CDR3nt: TGTGCCTGGAGTGTACAAGGCGAAGCTTTCTTT
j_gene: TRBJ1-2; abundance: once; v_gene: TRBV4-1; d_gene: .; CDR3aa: CASSLPGTLYGYTF; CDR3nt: TGCGCCAGCAGCCTCCCGGGGACCCTTTATGGCTACACCTTC
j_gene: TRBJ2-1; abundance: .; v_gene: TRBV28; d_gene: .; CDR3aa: CASSSTTSSYNEQFF; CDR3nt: TGTGCCAGCAGTTCGACTACGAGCTCCTACAATGAGCAGTTCTTC
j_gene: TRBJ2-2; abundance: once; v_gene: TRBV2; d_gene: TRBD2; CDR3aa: CASIASGNTGELFF; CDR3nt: TGTGCCAGCATTGCTAGCGGAAACACCGGGGAGCTGTTTTTT
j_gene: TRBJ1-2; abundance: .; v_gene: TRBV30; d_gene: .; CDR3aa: CAWSFPRIGSGNYGYTF; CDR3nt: TGTGCCTGGAGTTTCCCACGAATTGGCTCCGGTAACTATGGCTACACCTTC
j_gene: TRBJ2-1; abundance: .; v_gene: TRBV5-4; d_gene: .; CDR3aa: CASSLAPGAYNEQFF; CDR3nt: TGTGCCAGCAGCTTGGCTCCTGGGGCCTACAATGAGCAGTTCTTC
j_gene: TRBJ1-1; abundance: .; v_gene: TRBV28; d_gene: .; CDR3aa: CASRHGQNTEAFF; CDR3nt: TGTGCCAGCAGGCATGGACAGAACACTGAAGCTTTCTTT
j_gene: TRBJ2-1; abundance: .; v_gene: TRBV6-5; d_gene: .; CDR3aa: CASSSSTDYNEQFF; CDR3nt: TGTGCCAGCAGTTCCTCGACGGACTACAATGAGCAGTTCTTC
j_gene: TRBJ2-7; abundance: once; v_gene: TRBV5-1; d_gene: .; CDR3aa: CASSLESYEQYF; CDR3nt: TGCGCCAGCAGCTTGGAGAGCTACGAGCAGTACTTC
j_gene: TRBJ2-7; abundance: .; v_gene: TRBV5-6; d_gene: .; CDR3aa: CASSARPVGGYEQYF; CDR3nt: TGTGCCAGCAGCGCAAGACCCGTCGGAGGGTACGAGCAGTACTTC
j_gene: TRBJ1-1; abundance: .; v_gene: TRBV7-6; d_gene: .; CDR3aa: CASSLGATEAFF; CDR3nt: TGTGCCAGCAGCTTAGGGGCCACTGAAGCTTTCTTT
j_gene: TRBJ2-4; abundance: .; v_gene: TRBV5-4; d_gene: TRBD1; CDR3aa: CASSLGDREPKNIQYF; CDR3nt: TGTGCCAGCAGCTTGGGGGACAGGGAACCCAAAAACATTCAGTACTTC
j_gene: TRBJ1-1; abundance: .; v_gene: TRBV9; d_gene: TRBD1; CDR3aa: CASSGDRGKAFF; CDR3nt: TGTGCCAGCAGCGGCGACAGGGGAAAGGCTTTCTTT
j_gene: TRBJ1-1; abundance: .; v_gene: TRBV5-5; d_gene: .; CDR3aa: CASSGFDTEAFF; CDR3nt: TGTGCCAGCAGCGGTTTTGACACTGAAGCTTTCTTT
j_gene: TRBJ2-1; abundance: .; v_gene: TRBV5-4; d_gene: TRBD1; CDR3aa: CASRDRASGNEQFF; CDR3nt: TGTGCCAGCAGGGACAGGGCTTCAGGGAATGAGCAGTTCTTC
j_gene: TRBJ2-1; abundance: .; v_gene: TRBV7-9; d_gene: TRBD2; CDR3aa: CASSPRGGEPYNEQFF; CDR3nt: TGTGCCAGCAGCCCCCGGGGGGGGGAACCCTACAATGAGCAGTTCTTC
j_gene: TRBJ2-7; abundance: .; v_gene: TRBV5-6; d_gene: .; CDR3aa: CASSLGPVYPEQYF; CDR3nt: TGTGCCAGCAGCTTGGGGCCAGTATATCCCGAGCAGTACTTC
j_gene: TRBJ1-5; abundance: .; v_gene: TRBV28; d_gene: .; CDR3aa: CAHHGGNNQPQHF; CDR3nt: TGTGCCCATCACGGAGGGAACAATCAGCCCCAGCATTTT
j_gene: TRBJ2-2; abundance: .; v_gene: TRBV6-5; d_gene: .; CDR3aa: CASRLTGELFF; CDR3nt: TGTGCCAGCAGATTAACCGGGGAGCTGTTTTTT
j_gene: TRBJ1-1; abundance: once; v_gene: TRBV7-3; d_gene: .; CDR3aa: CASSLRTEAFF; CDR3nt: TGTGCCAGCAGCCTGAGAACTGAAGCTTTCTTT
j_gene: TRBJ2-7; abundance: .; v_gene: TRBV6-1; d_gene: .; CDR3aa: CASSDNGQSYEQYF; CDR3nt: TGTGCCAGCAGTGATAACGGGCAGTCCTACGAGCAGTACTTC
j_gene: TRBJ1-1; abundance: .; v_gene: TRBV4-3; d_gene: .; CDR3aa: CASSQVAANTEAFF; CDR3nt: TGCGCCAGCAGCCAAGTAGCAGCGAACACTGAAGCTTTCTTT
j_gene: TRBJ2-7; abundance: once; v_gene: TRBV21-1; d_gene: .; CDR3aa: CASSKYRDGRGTLYEQYF; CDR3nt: TGTGCCAGCAGCAAGTACCGGGACGGAAGGGGCACGCTCTACGAGCAGTACTTC
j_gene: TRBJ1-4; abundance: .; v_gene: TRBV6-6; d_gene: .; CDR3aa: CASSYVQGNEKLFF; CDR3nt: TGTGCCAGCAGTTACGTGCAGGGTAATGAAAAACTGTTTTTT
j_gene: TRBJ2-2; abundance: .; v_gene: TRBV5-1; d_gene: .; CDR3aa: CASSLGPTPGALGELFF; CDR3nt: TGCGCCAGCAGCTTGGGTCCAACCCCGGGGGCCCTAGGGGAGCTGTTTTTT
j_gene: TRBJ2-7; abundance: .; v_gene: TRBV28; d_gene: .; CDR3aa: CASSREGGAYEQYF; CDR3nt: TGTGCCAGCAGCCGAGAAGGAGGTGCCTACGAGCAGTACTTC
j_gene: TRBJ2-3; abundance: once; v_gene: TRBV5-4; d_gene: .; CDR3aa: CASSSRSGDTDTQYF; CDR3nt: TGTGCCAGCAGCTCCCGTAGCGGAGATACAGATACGCAGTATTTT
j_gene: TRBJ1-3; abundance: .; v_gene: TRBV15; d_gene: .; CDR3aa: CATSRAGTLSGNTIYF; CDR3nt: TGTGCCACCAGCAGAGCCGGGACACTTTCTGGAAACACCATATATTTT
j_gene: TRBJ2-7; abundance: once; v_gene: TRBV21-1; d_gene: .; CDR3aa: CASSEAQTSGTYEQYF; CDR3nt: TGTGCCAGCAGCGAAGCCCAGACTAGCGGGACCTACGAGCAGTACTTC
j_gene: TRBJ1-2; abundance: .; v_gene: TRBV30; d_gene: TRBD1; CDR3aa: CAWSVRGPDGYTF; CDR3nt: TGTGCCTGGAGTGTCAGGGGGCCGGATGGCTACACCTTC
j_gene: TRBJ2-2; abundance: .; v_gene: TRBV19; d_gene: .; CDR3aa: CASSRVHTNTGELFF; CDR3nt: TGTGCCAGTAGTAGGGTCCACACGAACACCGGGGAGCTGTTTTTT
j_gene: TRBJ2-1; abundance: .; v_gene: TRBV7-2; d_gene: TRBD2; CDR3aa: CASSRRTSGYNEQFF; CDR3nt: TGTGCCAGCAGCCGACGGACTAGCGGATACAATGAGCAGTTCTTC
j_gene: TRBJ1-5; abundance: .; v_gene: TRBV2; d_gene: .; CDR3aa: CASSEGGYSNQPQHF; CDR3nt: TGTGCCAGCAGTGAGGGGGGATATAGCAATCAGCCCCAGCATTTT
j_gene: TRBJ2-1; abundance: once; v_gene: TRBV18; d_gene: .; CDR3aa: CASSPAAGMNDEQFF; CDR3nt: TGTGCCAGCTCACCCGCGGCAGGGATGAACGATGAGCAGTTCTTC